This T cell receptor (beta chain) derives from a study of blood T cells in healthy people across ages. The CDR3 loop spans 15 amino acids. Germline CDR1 SQVTM, CDR2 ANQGSEA. With 7 bases clipped from V and 2 bases from J, the junction kept 5 bases outside the gene matches. This clonotype was counted only a few times. A second PCR, run for about 6 to 12 cycles, used a sample-barcoded 5' primer plus a J-beta primer mix. Paired-end reads containing CDR3 totaled no fewer than 3 million for each sample. Using its own MiXCR run on the 5' RACE reads, TCRdb lists one record per CDR3 protein. Here the sample spans about 640,000 distinct CDR3 sequences, 35% to 50% being singletons.

The TCR sequence derives from a man older than 75 in good health. The rearrangement joins TRBV29-1 to TRBJ2-6, with TRBD1 matching over 10 bases. Sequencing input: blood. CDR3 protein: CSAGGQGTGANVLTF. The CDR3 DNA is TGCAGCGCCGGGGGACAGGGGACTGGGGCCAACGTCCTGACTTTC.